These 2 T cell receptor beta chains came from one sample sequenced in a study of blood T cells in healthy people across ages. A J-beta primer mix and a sample-barcoded 5' primer were used in a second PCR of about 7 to 12 cycles. One entry per CDR3 protein results from TCRdb running MiXCR on the 5' RACE reads. The repertoire includes approximately 810,000 distinct CDR3 sequences, about 36% of them detected once, and 10% to 15% sits in the top ten. Specimen: blood. These receptors were taken from a man aged 18-30 years in good health.

The V gene is TRBV10-3, the J gene TRBJ1-2, with TRBD1 matching 8 bases. CDR3 size: 16 residues. In germline, CDR1 is ENHRY, CDR2 SYGVKD. V lost 10 bases and J lost 7; bases outside the gene matches: 20. The CDR3 protein is CATTGQGPTPTGGYTF. Here the CDR3 DNA reads TGTGCCACCACAGGACAGGGCCCCACCCCCACCGGTGGCTACACCTTC.

The chain is built from TRBV3-1 and TRBJ2-3, with TRBD2 matching over 9 bases. The ends lost 4 bases at V and 5 bases at J; junction bases unmatched: 7. This CDR3 has 15 residues. The germline V gene encodes CDR1 LGHDT and CDR2 YNNKEL (reference sequence). CDR3: CASSPSGGPIDTQYF. In nucleotides, the CDR3 is TGTGCCAGCAGCCCGAGCGGGGGGCCTATAGATACGCAGTATTTT.